A selection of T cell receptor beta chains follows, all from one sample in a study of blood T cells in healthy people across ages. TCRdb reprocessed the 5' RACE reads via MiXCR and lists one record per CDR3 protein. The sample holds around 1.1 million distinct CDR3 sequences, more than 30% seen once. Sequenced: blood. The receptors were sampled from a young man in good health. Each CDR3 is given with its conserved first and last residue. The D gene is left open where the match is weak. Clone size is stated in some rows and not others, as once, few, many or a class when expanded.

>TRBJ2-3|TRBV9|-|-
TGTGCCAGCAGCGTAATCAGGGCGGGAGATACGCAGTATTTT
CASSVIRAGDTQYF
>TRBJ2-7|TRBV12-3/TRBV12-4|-|TRBD2
TGTGCCAGCACAACTAGCGGGGGGACGTACAATGAGCAGTACTTC
CASTTSGGTYNEQYF
>TRBJ1-1|TRBV27|many|-
TGTGCCAGCAGTTTCGGCAGACTTAACACTGAAGCTTTCTTT
CASSFGRLNTEAFF
>TRBJ1-2|TRBV7-2|few|-
TGTGCCAGCAGGAAACAGGCGGACTATGGCTACACCTTC
CASRKQADYGYTF
>TRBJ2-1|TRBV6-1|-|-
TGTGCCAGCAGTGTCCCCCCGGCGCGGAGGGGGAACAATGAGCAGTTCTTC
CASSVPPARRGNNEQFF
>TRBJ2-3|TRBV27|few|-
TGTGCCAGCAGTTTATTCGGGGCCCGCACAGATACGCAGTATTTT
CASSLFGARTDTQYF
>TRBJ2-2|TRBV13|few|-
TGTGCCAGCAGCTTAAGTCGACGGGAGCTGTTTTTT
CASSLSRRELFF
>TRBJ1-5|TRBV6-1|-|-
TGTGCCAGCAGTGAGCTTACCGGGACACCCGGCCAGCCCCAGCATTTT
CASSELTGTPGQPQHF
>TRBJ1-2|TRBV25-1|-|-
TGTGCCAGCAGTGAATATGGAGGGATCGTTGGCTACACCTTC
CASSEYGGIVGYTF
>TRBJ1-2|TRBV2|few|-
TGTGCCAGCAGTGAAGCGGGGACGCGGGTCCATGGCTACACCTTC
CASSEAGTRVHGYTF
>TRBJ1-1|TRBV18|-|-
TGTGCCAGCTCACCGCGATCCAGGGGTATGAACACTGAAGCTTTCTTT
CASSPRSRGMNTEAFF
>TRBJ2-7|TRBV6-2/TRBV6-3|-|-
TGTGCCAGCAGTTCCCCGGACGGATACGAGCAGTACTTC
CASSSPDGYEQYF
>TRBJ2-4|TRBV29-1|-|-
TGCAGCGTTGGTGCTGTACTAAGTTTCAATGAGCAGTACTTC
CSVGAVLSFNEQYF
>TRBJ2-1|TRBV7-2|-|TRBD2
TGTGCCAGCAGCTTAAGGACTAGTCGGGGCTACAATGAGCAGTTCTTC
CASSLRTSRGYNEQFF
>TRBJ1-2|TRBV6-1|-|TRBD1
TGTGCCAGCAGAATAAGACAGGGGGCCTATGGCTACACCTTC
CASRIRQGAYGYTF
>TRBJ2-3|TRBV5-1|-|TRBD1
TGCGCCAGCAGCTTGGCCGGGACAGTGAACACAGATACGCAGTATTTT
CASSLAGTVNTDTQYF
>TRBJ1-1|TRBV20-1|-|-
TGCAGTGCTACTAGTGGGGGAGTAAACACTGAAGCTTTCTTT
CSATSGGVNTEAFF
>TRBJ2-1|TRBV7-3|-|-
TGTGCCAGCAGCCGGACCTTGGGGGAAAATGAGCAGTTCTTC
CASSRTLGENEQFF
>TRBJ1-2|TRBV6-2/TRBV6-3|few|TRBD1
TGTGCCAGCAGTGCAGGGGGCGTCTATGGCTACACCTTC
CASSAGGVYGYTF
>TRBJ2-3|TRBV20-1|many|TRBD1
TGCAGTGCCAACGGACAGGGGGCAGATACGCAGTATTTT
CSANGQGADTQYF
>TRBJ2-1|TRBV20-1|-|TRBD1
TGCAGTGCTAGAGGAGGACAGGGCGGATACAATGAGCAGTTCTTC
CSARGGQGGYNEQFF
>TRBJ2-3|TRBV7-9|-|-
TGTGCCAGCAGCTTAACCCCAGGGGCAGGCACAGATACGCAGTATTTT
CASSLTPGAGTDTQYF
>TRBJ2-3|TRBV9|-|TRBD1
TGTGCCAGCAGCGCAGGAGTCGGGACAGGGTCTACAGATACGCAGTATTTT
CASSAGVGTGSTDTQYF
>TRBJ2-2|TRBV5-1|-|-
TGCGCCAGCAGCTTGGTAGCGACAAGCGCCGGGGAGCTGTTTTTT
CASSLVATSAGELFF
>TRBJ2-2|TRBV7-2|-|TRBD2
TGTGCCAGCAGCTTTAGCGGGCCAAACACCGGGGAGCTGTTTTTT
CASSFSGPNTGELFF
>TRBJ1-6|TRBV25-1|once|TRBD1
TGTGCCAGCAGTATCCTCCAGGGGGACGATTCACCCCTCCACTTT
CASSILQGDDSPLHF
>TRBJ1-5|TRBV10-3|-|-
TGTGCCACCAAGTATGACAGCAATCAGCCCCAGCATTTT
CATKYDSNQPQHF
>TRBJ2-5|TRBV11-2|once|-
TGTGCCAGCAGCTCATGGGTCCAAGAGACCCAGTACTTC
CASSSWVQETQYF
>TRBJ1-1|TRBV5-1|few|-
TGCGCCAGCAGCTTGGAAGAGGGTATGAACACTGAAGCTTTCTTT
CASSLEEGMNTEAFF
>TRBJ2-1|TRBV7-8|-|TRBD2
TGTGCCAGCAGCTTAGCCACTAGCGGGGGAAGGAATGAGCAGTTCTTC
CASSLATSGGRNEQFF
>TRBJ2-1|TRBV29-1|many|TRBD1
TGCAGCGTTGTGTGGGACAGTCGACCCAATGAGCAGTTCTTC
CSVVWDSRPNEQFF
>TRBJ1-1|TRBV5-1|few|-
TGCGCCAGCAGCTTGACATCGTACAGTGAAGCTTTCTTT
CASSLTSYSEAFF
>TRBJ2-2|TRBV6-6|-|-
TGTGCCAGCAGTTACTCGCCGGAACACGGGGAGCTGTTTTTT
CASSYSPEHGELFF
>TRBJ2-3|TRBV27|few|-
TGTGCCAGCAGTTTCCTCGGTCGGGTAGATACGCAGTATTTT
CASSFLGRVDTQYF
>TRBJ2-7|TRBV7-9|-|TRBD2
TGTGCCAGCAGCTTAGGGGGACTAGCTATCGAGCAGTACTTC
CASSLGGLAIEQYF
>TRBJ1-1|TRBV6-5|-|-
TGTGCCAGCAGTTCCGGCCCCGTACCTGAAGCTTTCTTT
CASSSGPVPEAFF
>TRBJ1-5|TRBV12-3/TRBV12-4|-|-
TGTGCCAGCAGTTTAAGGGGAGGGGCGGTCGGACAGCCCCAGCATTTT
CASSLRGGAVGQPQHF
>TRBJ1-1|TRBV20-1|-|-
TGCAGTACTAGACCCTTTGAGGGAGGCATGAACACTGAAGCTTTCTTT
CSTRPFEGGMNTEAFF
>TRBJ2-3|TRBV24-1|few|-
TGTGCCACCAGTGATTTGCCGATGGGCACAGATACGCAGTATTTT
CATSDLPMGTDTQYF
>TRBJ1-1|TRBV28|-|-
TGTGCCAGCAACCTGGACAGATTAGAGAGGGCTGAAGCTTTCTTT
CASNLDRLERAEAFF